Following are 27 T cell receptor beta chains from one sample sequenced in a study of blood T cell repertoires in COVID-19. Assay: immunoSEQ multiplex PCR; the TCRdb copy retains only in-frame clones and omits some. The sample has 120,000 to 150,000 clones, 88% seen once; the top ten hold roughly 10%. Source material: peripheral blood. These TCRs come from a man in his 60s with active or convalescent COVID-19.

CDR3 DNA sequence: TGTGCCAGCAGCTGGACAGGGAGGAACACTGAAGCTTTCTTT. Protein sequence: CASSWTGRNTEAFF. J is TRBJ1-1 and V is TRBV5-6; 8 bases match TRBD1. This CDR3 is built from 14 residues. Germline CDR1 SGHDT, CDR2 YYEEEE. The junction had 2 bases not matched to a gene; V was cut back by 3 bases and J by 1 base.

This clone was counted once. The genes are TRBV28 and TRBJ1-1, with 9 bases fitting TRBD1. CDR1 is MDHEN and CDR2 is SYDVKM in the germline V gene. V was pared by 6 bases and J by 10 bases, with 9 bases of the junction left unmatched. This CDR3 region has 13 residues. The CDR3 DNA reads as TGTGCCAGCAGGGACAGGGGACCCGGAGGAGCTTTCTTT. This encodes CASRDRGPGGAFF.

This chain uses TRBV27 with TRBJ2-3; tentative D call: TRBD1 (6 bases). The ends were cut back, 0 bases at V and 3 bases at J, with 19 bases in the middle. This CDR3 contains 18 residues. Germline V gene data show CDR1 as MNHEY and CDR2 as SMNVEV (reference sequence). CDR3 region: CASSLSLGAEGETDTQYF. CDR3 bases: TGTGCCAGCAGTTTATCTTTGGGGGCCGAAGGTGAGACAGATACGCAGTATTTT.

V usage is TRBV9 and J usage is TRBJ2-3; 9 nucleotides align to TRBD2. From germline, CDR1 is SGDLS and CDR2 YYNGEE. This CDR3 has 15 residues. V was pared by 3 bases and J by 0 bases, with 2 bases of the junction left unmatched. The CDR3 loop reads CASSGTSGSTDTQYF. The CDR3 region has the DNA TGTGCCAGCAGCGGAACTAGCGGGAGCACAGATACGCAGTATTTT.

The chain's CDR3 is CASRKTSGGYNEQFF. CDR3 nucleotide sequence: TGTGCCAGCAGGAAAACTAGCGGGGGCTACAATGAGCAGTTCTTC. The chain links TRBV2 to TRBJ2-1; 11 nucleotides line up with TRBD2. Germline assignment: CDR1 SNHLY and CDR2 FYNNEI. J lost 3 bases, V lost 6 bases, and 4 bases had no gene match. CDR3 length: 15 amino acids.

V gene TRBV18 combines with J gene TRBJ2-1; 14 nucleotides agree with TRBD2. Trimming at V came to 1 base and at J to 8 bases, leaving 1 base not matched to a gene. CDR1 is KGHSH, CDR2 LQKENI, per germline. The CDR3 contains 15 residues. The CDR3 nucleotides read TGTGCCAGCTCACCACGACTAGCGGGAGGGGATGAGCAGTTCTTC. Its translation is CASSPRLAGGDEQFF.

CDR3 DNA sequence: TGTGCCAGCAGCCTACTAGGCAATGAGCAGTTCTTC. Its protein product is CASSLLGNEQFF. The genes are TRBV6-2 or TRBV6-3 and TRBJ2-1; a weak D match, TRBD2 (5 bases). V was shortened by 6 bases and J by 6 bases, with 9 bases between the two germline ends. The CDR3 sequence is 12 residues long. Germline values: CDR1 MNHEY, CDR2 SVGEGT.

J is TRBJ1-2 and V is TRBV7-8; weak D call: TRBD1 (5 bases). The CDR3 is 15 residues long. V was cut by 4 bases and J by 4 bases, with 16 bases left in between. Germline CDR1 is SGHVS and CDR2 is FQNEAQ. CDR3 region: CASSSGGGISYGYTF. DNA for the CDR3: TGTGCCAGCAGCTCCGGCGGGGGTATTAGCTATGGCTACACCTTC.

The V gene is TRBV12-3 or TRBV12-4, the J gene TRBJ1-2, with TRBD1 matching over 7 bases. The CDR3 is 13 amino acids. V dropped 2 bases and J dropped 8; count of bases not matched to a gene: 5. The CDR3 spells CASSLHTGVGYTF. DNA of the CDR3: TGTGCCAGCAGTTTACATACAGGGGTCGGCTACACCTTC.

The chain joins TRBV9 to TRBJ1-6; TRBD1 aligns across 8 bases. Germline CDR1 SGDLS, CDR2 YYNGEE. The CDR3 spans 15 residues. The V gene end was trimmed by 5 bases and the J gene end by 5 bases; junction bases not matched to a gene: 6. The CDR3 region has the DNA TGTGCCAGCAGTCCGAGGACAGGGAATAATTCACCCCTCCACTTT. It is translated as CASSPRTGNNSPLHF.

There are a few counts of this clone. The CDR3 DNA follows: TGTGCCAGCAGGGGCCCTCTCGGACAGCCCCAGCATTTT. It is translated as CASRGPLGQPQHF. This chain uses TRBV2 with TRBJ1-5; D uncertain. The CDR3 is 13 amino acids. Germline lookup yields CDR1 SNHLY and CDR2 FYNNEI. Trimming took off 6 bases at V and 7 bases at J, with 13 bases between the two ends.

The chain combines TRBV6-5 with TRBJ1-4, with D possibly matching TRBD1 (6 bases). The length of the CDR3 is 13 residues. Deletions cut 7 bases from V and 10 bases from J, with 16 bases between. Germline V gene lookup returns CDR1 MNHEY and CDR2 SVGAGI. This CDR3 reads CASKQSGEGKLFF. CDR3 DNA sequence: TGTGCCAGCAAACAATCAGGGGAAGGAAAACTGTTTTTT.

This chain uses TRBV10-3 with TRBJ2-7, with 12 bases fitting TRBD2. Looked up from germline, CDR1 is ENHRY and CDR2 is SYGVKD. The CDR3 runs to 13 residues. Unmatched junction bases numbered 5, after V lost 10 bases and J lost 4 bases. The CDR3 region is CATRLAGVYEQYF. CDR3 DNA sequence: TGTGCCACCAGACTAGCGGGAGTTTACGAGCAGTACTTC.

CDR3 sequence (DNA): TGCGCCAGCAGCTTGGAACTAGCGGGACTAGGTGAGCAGTTCTTC. Protein product: CASSLELAGLGEQFF. This rearrangement joins TRBV5-1 to TRBJ2-1, with TRBD2 matching over 10 bases. CDR3 length: 15 residues. V lost 0 bases and J lost 9; bases outside the gene matches: 6. Germline lookup yields CDR1 SGHRS and CDR2 YFSETQ.

The V call is TRBV28, the J call TRBJ2-2; D not certain. The CDR3 is 13 residues long. The ends were cut back, 11 bases at V and 0 bases at J, with 10 bases in the middle. Germline lookup yields CDR1 MDHEN and CDR2 SYDVKM. CDR3 sequence reads: CAEMNTNTGELFF. DNA of the CDR3: TGTGCCGAAATGAACACGAACACCGGGGAGCTGTTTTTT.

This chain links TRBV10-3 with TRBJ2-1; 9 bases align to TRBD2. Germline V gives CDR1 ENHRY, CDR2 SYGVKD. The CDR3 runs to 15 residues. Germline trimming cut 3 bases from V and 9 bases from J; bases unmatched to any gene: 9. The CDR3 nucleotides read TGTGCCATCAGTGATGGCGGGAGGGCCAATCCTGAGCAGTTCTTC. Protein product: CAISDGGRANPEQFF.

V is TRBV5-4 and J is TRBJ1-2; unclear D gene. CDR3 length: 13 residues. Germline V gives CDR1 SGHNT, CDR2 YYREEE (reference sequence). Trimming took 4 bases from V and 4 from J, leaving 11 bases between them. CDR3 in DNA: TGTGCCAGCAGCCGTACAGAGATCTATGGCTACACCTTC. Encoded protein: CASSRTEIYGYTF.

This chain links TRBV5-1 with TRBJ1-4; TRBD1 matches 11 bases. Unmatched junction bases numbered 9, after V lost 3 bases and J lost 8 bases. There are 16 residues in the CDR3. Germline V gene data show CDR1 as SGHRS and CDR2 as YFSETQ. CDR3 loop: CASSSSPGQGVEKLFF. The CDR3 bases are TGCGCCAGCAGCTCGTCACCGGGACAGGGGGTCGAAAAACTGTTTTTT.

This chain joins TRBV5-6 and TRBJ1-5, with 9 nucleotides matching TRBD1. This CDR3 comprises 16 residues. V lost 6 bases and J lost 1; bases outside the gene matches: 8. From germline, CDR1 is SGHDT and CDR2 YYEEEE. The DNA for the CDR3 is TGTGCCAGCAACAACAGGGGGCTTGGAAGCAATCAGCCCCAGCATTTT. This encodes CASNNRGLGSNQPQHF.

The J gene is TRBJ1-5, the V gene TRBV24-1, with D possibly TRBD1 on 5 matching bases. Germline values: CDR1 KGHDR, CDR2 SFDVKD. Deletions cut 8 bases from V and 5 bases from J, with 12 bases between. The CDR3 consists of 13 residues. CDR3 amino acids: CATNSRVDQPQHF. The CDR3 nucleotides are TGTGCCACCAATTCCAGGGTCGATCAGCCCCAGCATTTT.

This chain links TRBV29-1 with TRBJ1-2; a weak D match, TRBD1 (5 bases). CDR1 is SQVTM, CDR2 ANQGSEA, per germline. The CDR3 totals 14 residues. V lost 0 bases to trimming and J lost 7 bases, with 15 bases between them. CDR3 sequence: CSVEEDRVGGGYTF. DNA of the CDR3: TGCAGCGTTGAAGAGGACCGAGTGGGGGGTGGCTACACCTTC.

The CDR3 nucleotides read TGTGCCAGCTCACCCCAGGGGCGCAACAATGAGCAGTTCTTC. It codes for CASSPQGRNNEQFF. The chain links TRBV18 to TRBJ2-1, with a tentative D call TRBD1 (6 bases). CDR3 length equals 14 residues. From germline, CDR1 is KGHSH and CDR2 LQKENI. Trimming left V 3 bases short and J 5 bases short, with 11 bases between.

The chain carries TRBV3-1 (or the pseudogene TRBV3-2) and TRBJ2-1; TRBD1 matches 8 bases. Germline CDR1 reads LGHDT; CDR2 reads YNNKEL (reference sequence). V was clipped by 3 bases and J by 8 bases; unmatched bases: 9. The CDR3 contains 15 residues. As DNA, the CDR3 is TGTGCCAGCAGCCACCGACAGGGGAAGGCCGATGAGCAGTTCTTC. This codes for CASSHRQGKADEQFF.

The chain couples TRBV11-2 to TRBJ1-1, with a weak D call TRBD1 (5 bases). V gave up 3 bases and J gave up 4 bases, with 12 bases separating them. The V gene's germline CDR1 is SGHAT and CDR2 FQNNGV. The CDR3 has 14 amino acids. The CDR3 spells CASSFFQGITEAFF. CDR3 DNA: TGTGCCAGCAGCTTTTTCCAGGGAATCACTGAAGCTTTCTTT.

The genes are TRBV19 and TRBJ1-1; D gene uncertain. The CDR3 contains 14 residues. The germline gives CDR1 LNHDA, CDR2 SQIVND (reference sequence). The germline V and J ends were trimmed by 6 bases and 1 base, with 12 bases remaining between them. The DNA of the CDR3 is TGTGCCAGTAGGCCGCAAACCGGGAACACTGAAGCTTTCTTT. Its protein product is CASRPQTGNTEAFF.

The chain is built from TRBV3-1 (or the pseudogene TRBV3-2) and TRBJ2-5; D may be TRBD1 (6 bases). The CDR3 contains 15 residues. The V end was cut by 1 base, the J end by 3 bases, with 12 bases between. The germline V gene has CDR1 LGHDT and CDR2 YNNKEL (reference sequence). The CDR3 loop reads CASSQVLRGKETQYF. The CDR3 DNA is TGTGCCAGCAGCCAAGTACTCAGGGGTAAAGAGACCCAGTACTTC.

The V call is TRBV13, the J call TRBJ2-7; no clear D. Trimming took off 5 bases at V and 0 bases at J, with 2 bases between the two ends. This CDR3 has 11 amino acids. CDR1 and CDR2 from the germline V gene are PRHDT and FYEKMQ (reference sequence). The CDR3 DNA follows: TGTGCCAGCAGCCTCTCCTACGAGCAGTACTTC. Translated, it gives CASSLSYEQYF.